This passage covers 18 T cell receptor beta chains from one sample sequenced in a study of T cells after yellow fever vaccination. TCRdb reprocessed the 5' RACE reads via MiXCR and lists one record per CDR3 protein. This table holds around 300,000 distinct CDR3 sequences, over 4% found once. The sample here was PBMCs, taken 5 days after the yellow fever booster vaccination. These receptors all stem from a man in his late teens or twenties who received the YFV17D yellow fever vaccine.

This clonotype was seen repeatedly, ten times or more. The J gene is TRBJ1-1, the V gene TRBV7-9, with D perhaps TRBD1 (6 bases). In germline, CDR1 is SEHNR, CDR2 FQNEAQ (reference sequence). Trimming took off 0 bases at V and 4 bases at J, with 12 bases between the two ends. The CDR3 covers 15 residues. This chain's CDR3 is CASSLALGGLTEAFF. The CDR3 nucleotides read TGTGCCAGCAGCTTAGCGTTGGGGGGCCTCACTGAAGCTTTCTTT.

There are a few counts of this clonotype. The gene calls are TRBV6-5 and TRBJ1-5, with unresolved D. This CDR3 comprises 16 residues. Germline loops: CDR1 MNHEY, CDR2 SVGAGI. The V and J ends lost 0 bases and 7 bases respectively, with 16 bases between them. DNA for the CDR3: TGTGCCAGCAGTTACTCGAACCCCAGGTTGGGGCAGCCCCAGCATTTT. Translating gives CASSYSNPRLGQPQHF.

V is TRBV10-3 and J is TRBJ1-5; D remains ambiguous. Trimming took off 1 base at V and 1 base at J, with 11 bases between the two ends. CDR3 size: 16 residues. The V gene's germline CDR1 is ENHRY and CDR2 SYGVKD. The CDR3 reads CAISEYYSDSNQPQHF. The CDR3 nucleotides read TGTGCCATCAGTGAGTATTACAGCGACAGCAATCAGCCCCAGCATTTT.

The chain combines TRBV19 with TRBJ1-3; TRBD1 matches at 7 bases. The CDR3 length is 16 residues. The V and J ends lost 6 bases and 1 base, in that order; junction bases with no gene match: 9. CDR1 LNHDA and CDR2 SQIVND come from the germline V gene (reference sequence). CDR3 bases: TGTGCCAGTAGCAGCTGGACAGGATTGTCTGGAAACACCATATATTTT. It encodes CASSSWTGLSGNTIYF.

V is TRBV25-1 and J is TRBJ2-3; 8 positions agree with TRBD1. Trimming at V came to 0 bases and at J to 2 bases, leaving 4 bases not matched to a gene. This CDR3 contains 16 residues. CDR1 is MGHDK and CDR2 is SYGVNS in the germline V gene. CDR3 DNA: TGTGCCAGCAGTGAATATTCAGGGGGCCTCACAGATACGCAGTATTTT. This sequence encodes CASSEYSGGLTDTQYF. Full variable domain (rest looked up from reference TRBV25-1 and TRBJ2-3): EADIYQTPRYLVIGTGKKITLECSQTMGHDKMYWYQQDPGMELHLIHYSYGVNSTEKGDLSSESTVSRIRTEHFPLTLESARPSHTSQYLCASSEYSGGLTDTQYFGPGTRLTVL.

In this sample, this clonotype turned up a few times. V usage is TRBV9 and J usage is TRBJ2-4; no definite D call. From germline, CDR1 is SGDLS and CDR2 YYNGEE. This CDR3 contains 15 residues. Between the trimmed V and J ends, which lost 3 bases and 0 bases, there was a span of 10 bases. CDR3 sequence reads: CASSEGGSAKNIQYF. CDR3 sequence (DNA): TGTGCCAGCAGCGAGGGCGGATCAGCCAAAAACATTCAGTACTTC.

This chain uses TRBV5-4 with TRBJ2-3; TRBD1 might be the D (5 bases). This CDR3 is 16 amino acids long. The ends were cut back, 2 bases at V and 0 bases at J, with 13 bases in the middle. Germline lookup yields CDR1 SGHNT and CDR2 YYREEE (reference sequence). The CDR3: CASSLSRVRSTDTQYF. In DNA, the CDR3 is TGTGCCAGCAGCTTAAGCAGGGTGAGGAGCACAGATACGCAGTATTTT.

This chain links TRBV29-1 with TRBJ1-1; 9 bases map to TRBD1. The V gene end was trimmed by 0 bases and the J gene end by 3 bases; junction bases not matched to a gene: 2. The CDR3 length is 14 residues. CDR1 SQVTM and CDR2 ANQGSEA come from the germline V gene. CDR3 loop: CSVEEQGAYTEAFF. CDR3 coding DNA: TGCAGCGTTGAAGAACAGGGGGCTTACACTGAAGCTTTCTTT.

This clonotype showed up many times. The rearrangement uses TRBV5-1 and TRBJ2-2; 10 bases are shared with TRBD1. The CDR3 contains 15 residues. Germline CDR1 is SGHRS and CDR2 is YFSETQ. J gave up 6 bases and V 4 bases, and 6 bases lay outside the gene matches. The CDR3 sequence is CASSLRQGAPGELFF. The CDR3 DNA sequence: TGCGCCAGCAGCCTAAGACAGGGGGCACCCGGGGAGCTGTTTTTT.

Ten or more counts support this clonotype. This chain links TRBV7-2 with TRBJ2-5, with D possibly TRBD1 on 6 matching bases. The germline V and J ends were trimmed by 3 bases and 2 bases, with 10 bases remaining between them. The germline CDR1 and CDR2 sequences are SGHTA and FQGNSA. The CDR3 consists of 14 residues. The CDR3 reads CASSFYRAQETQYF. CDR3 coding DNA: TGTGCCAGCAGCTTCTACAGGGCGCAAGAGACCCAGTACTTC.

This clonotype was counted at least ten times. The genes are TRBV10-3 and TRBJ2-7; TRBD1 agrees at 9 bases. The J segment lost 0 bases and the V segment lost 6 bases, leaving 9 bases of the junction unmatched. The CDR3 is made up of 16 amino acids. CDR1 and CDR2 (germline): ENHRY, SYGVKD. In DNA, the CDR3 is TGTGCCATCAGGGGACAGGGTACGGGGCACTCCTACGAGCAGTACTTC. It translates to CAIRGQGTGHSYEQYF.

The rearrangement joins TRBV10-3 to TRBJ2-2, with TRBD1 identical over 7 bases. The CDR3 loop spans 12 amino acids. J gave up 3 bases and V 10 bases, and 2 bases lay outside the gene matches. Germline V gene sequence: CDR1 ENHRY, CDR2 SYGVKD. CDR3 protein: CATQGDTGELFF. CDR3 nucleotides: TGTGCCACCCAGGGGGACACCGGGGAGCTGTTTTTT.

This clonotype was counted at least ten times. The chain uses TRBV15 and TRBJ2-5; D is ambiguous. Germline V lookup: CDR1 LNHNV, CDR2 YYDKDF (reference sequence). The V end lost 0 bases, the J end lost 5 bases, and 16 bases lay between the germline ends. There are 16 residues in the CDR3. The CDR3 reads CATSRDGRSEMETQYF. In nucleotides, the CDR3 is TGTGCCACCAGCAGAGATGGCAGGAGTGAAATGGAGACCCAGTACTTC.

The chain employs TRBV6-5 and TRBJ1-3; D unclear. The germline V gene encodes CDR1 MNHEY and CDR2 SVGAGI. This CDR3 has 14 residues. V shed 6 bases and J shed 4 bases, with 13 bases lying between them. This CDR3 is CASSPDTDGNTIYF. The CDR3 DNA reads TGTGCCAGCAGCCCAGACACGGACGGAAACACCATATATTTT.

This clonotype has only a few counts. The V gene is TRBV10-3, the J gene TRBJ1-3; 9 nucleotides agree with TRBD1. The CDR3 totals 16 residues. Trimming at V came to 6 bases and at J to 3 bases, leaving 9 bases not matched to a gene. CDR1 and CDR2 from the germline V gene are ENHRY and SYGVKD. In DNA, the CDR3 is TGTGCCATCAGCTCCGGGACAGGGAGGATTGGAAACACCATATATTTT. Translation gives CAISSGTGRIGNTIYF.

Only a few counts were recorded for this clonotype. The genes are TRBV15 and TRBJ2-1, with 8 bases aligning to TRBD1. Germline V gene lookup returns CDR1 LNHNV and CDR2 YYDKDF (reference sequence). The CDR3 contains 17 residues. With 1 base clipped from V and 0 bases from J, the junction kept 5 bases outside the gene matches. The CDR3 loop is CATSRVAGTGSYNEQFF. CDR3 coding DNA: TGTGCCACCAGCAGAGTTGCAGGGACAGGCTCCTACAATGAGCAGTTCTTC.

This clonotype was seen a handful of times. V is TRBV7-2 and J is TRBJ2-1, with no clear D. The CDR3 runs 13 residues. Trimming removed 1 base at V and 5 bases at J, with 6 bases between. Germline V gene lookup returns CDR1 SGHTA and CDR2 FQGNSA. The CDR3 loop reads CASSLVANNEQFF. DNA of the CDR3: TGTGCCAGCAGCTTAGTCGCAAACAATGAGCAGTTCTTC.

This clonotype was found many times. The chain joins TRBV9 to TRBJ2-1; 15 bases align to TRBD2. CDR1 is SGDLS and CDR2 is YYNGEE in the germline V gene. Trimming at V came to 4 bases and at J to 9 bases, leaving 5 bases not matched to a gene. The CDR3 covers 15 residues. DNA for the CDR3: TGTGCCAGCAGCAGGACTAGCGGGGGGGCCGGTGAGCAGTTCTTC. Its translation: CASSRTSGGAGEQFF.